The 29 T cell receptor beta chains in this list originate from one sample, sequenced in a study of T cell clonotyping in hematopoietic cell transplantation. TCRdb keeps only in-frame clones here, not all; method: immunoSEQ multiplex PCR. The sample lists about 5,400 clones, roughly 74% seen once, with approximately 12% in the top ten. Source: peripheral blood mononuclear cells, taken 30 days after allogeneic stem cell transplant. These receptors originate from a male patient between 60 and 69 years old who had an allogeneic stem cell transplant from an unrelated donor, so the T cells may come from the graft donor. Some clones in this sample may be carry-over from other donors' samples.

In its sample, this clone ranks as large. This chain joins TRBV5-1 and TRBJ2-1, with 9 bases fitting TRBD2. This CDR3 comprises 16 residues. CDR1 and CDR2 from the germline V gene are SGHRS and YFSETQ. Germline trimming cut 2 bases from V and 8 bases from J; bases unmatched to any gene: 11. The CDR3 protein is CASSFKTSGRLDEQFF. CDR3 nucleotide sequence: TGCGCCAGCAGCTTCAAGACTAGCGGTCGCTTGGATGAGCAGTTCTTC. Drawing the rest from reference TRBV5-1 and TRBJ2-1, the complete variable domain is KAGVTQTPRYLIKTRGQQVTLSCSPISGHRSVSWYQQTPGQGLQFLFEYFSETQRNKGNFPGRFSGRQFSNSRSEMNVSTLELGDSALYLCASSFKTSGRLDEQFFGPGTRLTVL.

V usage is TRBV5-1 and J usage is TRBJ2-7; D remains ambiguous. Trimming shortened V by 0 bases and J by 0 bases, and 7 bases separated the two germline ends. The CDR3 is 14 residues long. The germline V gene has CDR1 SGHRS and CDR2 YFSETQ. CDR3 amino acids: CASSLVVSSYEQYF. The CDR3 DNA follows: TGCGCCAGCAGCTTGGTGGTCAGCTCCTACGAGCAGTACTTC.

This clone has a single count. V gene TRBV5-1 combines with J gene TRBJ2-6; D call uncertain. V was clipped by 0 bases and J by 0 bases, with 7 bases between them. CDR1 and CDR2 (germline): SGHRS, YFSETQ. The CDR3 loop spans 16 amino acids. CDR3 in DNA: TGCGCCAGCAGCTTGGAGGGCCACTCTGGGGCCAACGTCCTGACTTTC. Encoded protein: CASSLEGHSGANVLTF.

CDR3 DNA: TGTGCCAGCAGTGAAGCAACGCTAAATTCACCCCTCCACTTT. This sequence encodes CASSEATLNSPLHF. V is TRBV2 and J is TRBJ1-6; D unresolved. CDR3 length equals 14 residues. V was cut by 0 bases and J by 7 bases, with 7 bases left in between. Germline V gene sequence: CDR1 SNHLY, CDR2 FYNNEI.

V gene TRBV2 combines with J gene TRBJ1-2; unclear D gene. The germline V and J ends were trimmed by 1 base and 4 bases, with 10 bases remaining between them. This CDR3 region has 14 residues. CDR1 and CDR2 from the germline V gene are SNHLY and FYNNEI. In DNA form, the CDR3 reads TGTGCCAGCAGTGAAGTGGGCGGCTTCTATGGCTACACCTTC. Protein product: CASSEVGGFYGYTF.

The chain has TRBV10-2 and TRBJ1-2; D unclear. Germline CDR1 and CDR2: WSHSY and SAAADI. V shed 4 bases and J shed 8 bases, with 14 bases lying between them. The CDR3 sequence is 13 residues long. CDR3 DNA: TGCGCCAGCAGTGGCTCCTTCGAGGGCGGCTACACCTTC. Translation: CASSGSFEGGYTF.

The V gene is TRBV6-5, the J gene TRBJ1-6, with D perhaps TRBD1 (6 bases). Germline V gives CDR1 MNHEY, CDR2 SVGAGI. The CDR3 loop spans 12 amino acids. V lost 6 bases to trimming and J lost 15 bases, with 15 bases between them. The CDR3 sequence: CASRSQGLVLHF. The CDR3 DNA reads TGTGCCAGCAGATCACAGGGTCTCGTCCTCCACTTT.

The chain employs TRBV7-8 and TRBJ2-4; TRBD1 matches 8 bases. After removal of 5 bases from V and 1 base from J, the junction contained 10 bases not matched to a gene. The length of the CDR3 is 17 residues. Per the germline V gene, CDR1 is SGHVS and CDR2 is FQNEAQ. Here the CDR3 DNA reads TGTGCCAGCAGCCCAGGACAGGGTGGGATCGCCAAAAACATTCAGTACTTC. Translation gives CASSPGQGGIAKNIQYF.

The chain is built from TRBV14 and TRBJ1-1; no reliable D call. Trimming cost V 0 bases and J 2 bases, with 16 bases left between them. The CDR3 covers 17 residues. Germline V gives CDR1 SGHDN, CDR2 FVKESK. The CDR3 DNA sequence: TGTGCCAGCAGCCAAGATGAATTGGCTGATGCTAACACTGAAGCTTTCTTT. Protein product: CASSQDELADANTEAFF.

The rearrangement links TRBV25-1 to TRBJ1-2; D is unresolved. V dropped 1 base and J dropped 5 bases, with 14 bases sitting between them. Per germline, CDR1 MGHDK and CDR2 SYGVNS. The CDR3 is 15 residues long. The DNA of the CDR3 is TGTGCCAGCAGTGAATTAGACACTTGGACGTATGGCTACACCTTC. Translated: CASSELDTWTYGYTF.

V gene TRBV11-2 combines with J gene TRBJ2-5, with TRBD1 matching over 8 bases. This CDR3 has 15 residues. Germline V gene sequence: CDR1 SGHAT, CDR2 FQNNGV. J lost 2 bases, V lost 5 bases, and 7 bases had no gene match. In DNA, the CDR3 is TGTGCCAGCAGCGCAGGACAGGGACCGCAAGAGACCCAGTACTTC. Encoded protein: CASSAGQGPQETQYF.

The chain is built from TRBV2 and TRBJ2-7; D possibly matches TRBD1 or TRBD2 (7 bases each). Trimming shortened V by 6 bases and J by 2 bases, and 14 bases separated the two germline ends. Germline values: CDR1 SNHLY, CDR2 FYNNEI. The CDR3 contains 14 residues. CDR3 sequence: CASRGQGGTYEQYF. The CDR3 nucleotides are TGTGCCAGCAGAGGGCAGGGGGGGACCTACGAGCAGTACTTC. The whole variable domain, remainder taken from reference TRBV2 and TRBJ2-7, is EPEVTQTPSHQVTQMGQEVILRCVPISNHLYFYWYRQILGQKVEFLVSFYNNEISEKSEIFDDQFSVERPDGSNFTLKIRSTKLEDSAMYFCASRGQGGTYEQYFGPGTRLTVT.

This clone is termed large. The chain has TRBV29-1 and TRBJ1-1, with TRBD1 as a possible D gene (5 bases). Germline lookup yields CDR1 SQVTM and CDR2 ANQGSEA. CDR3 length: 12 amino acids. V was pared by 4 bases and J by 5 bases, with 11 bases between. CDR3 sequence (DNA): TGCAGCGTTGCTCGGCAGGGAACTGAAGCTTTCTTT. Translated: CSVARQGTEAFF.

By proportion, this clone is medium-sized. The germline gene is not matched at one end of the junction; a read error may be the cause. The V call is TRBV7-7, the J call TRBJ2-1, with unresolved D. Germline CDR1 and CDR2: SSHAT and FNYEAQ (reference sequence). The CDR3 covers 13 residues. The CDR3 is CASSKDRVNEQFF. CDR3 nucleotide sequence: TGTGCTAGCAGCAAAGACCGGGTCAATGAGCAGTTCTTC.

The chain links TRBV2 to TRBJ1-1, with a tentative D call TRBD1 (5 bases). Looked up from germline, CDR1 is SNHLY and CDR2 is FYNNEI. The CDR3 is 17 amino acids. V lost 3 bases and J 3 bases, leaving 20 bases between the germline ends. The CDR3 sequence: CASSDVGTLLGYTEAFF. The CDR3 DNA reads TGTGCCAGCAGTGACGTTGGGACCCTCCTCGGGTACACTGAAGCTTTCTTT.

The CDR3 DNA sequence: TGTGCCAGCAGCCAAGTGCTACAGGGACTATCCTACGAGCAGTACTTC. Protein product: CASSQVLQGLSYEQYF. The chain couples TRBV4-2 to TRBJ2-7; D is possibly TRBD2 (7 bases). Trimming removed 1 base from V and 1 base from J, with 14 bases in between. The length of the CDR3 is 16 residues. Germline loops: CDR1 LGHNA, CDR2 YNFKEQ.

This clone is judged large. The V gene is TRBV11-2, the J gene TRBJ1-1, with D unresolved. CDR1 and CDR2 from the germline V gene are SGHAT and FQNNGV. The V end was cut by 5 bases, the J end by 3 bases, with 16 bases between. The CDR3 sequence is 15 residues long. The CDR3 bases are TGTGCCAGCAGCGGAGCTCTTGGCGGGTACACTGAAGCTTTCTTT. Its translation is CASSGALGGYTEAFF.

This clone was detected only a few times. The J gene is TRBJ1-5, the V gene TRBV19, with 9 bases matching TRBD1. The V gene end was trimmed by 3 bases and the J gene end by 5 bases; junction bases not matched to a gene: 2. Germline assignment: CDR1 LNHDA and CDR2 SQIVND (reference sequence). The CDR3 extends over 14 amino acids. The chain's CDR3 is CASSMGTGYQPQHF. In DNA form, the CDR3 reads TGTGCCAGTAGTATGGGGACAGGGTATCAGCCCCAGCATTTT.

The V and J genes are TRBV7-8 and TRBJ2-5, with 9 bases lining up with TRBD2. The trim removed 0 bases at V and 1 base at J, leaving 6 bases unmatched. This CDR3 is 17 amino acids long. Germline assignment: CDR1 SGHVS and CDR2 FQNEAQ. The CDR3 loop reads CASSLAGLAGSQETQYF. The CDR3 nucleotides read TGTGCCAGCAGCTTAGCGGGGCTAGCGGGGAGCCAAGAGACCCAGTACTTC.

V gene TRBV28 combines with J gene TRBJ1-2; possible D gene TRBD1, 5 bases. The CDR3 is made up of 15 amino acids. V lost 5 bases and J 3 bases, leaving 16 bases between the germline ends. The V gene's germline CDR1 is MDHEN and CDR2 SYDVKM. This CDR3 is CASSPAGVGHYGYTF. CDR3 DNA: TGTGCCAGCAGTCCCGCGGGGGTTGGACACTATGGCTACACCTTC.

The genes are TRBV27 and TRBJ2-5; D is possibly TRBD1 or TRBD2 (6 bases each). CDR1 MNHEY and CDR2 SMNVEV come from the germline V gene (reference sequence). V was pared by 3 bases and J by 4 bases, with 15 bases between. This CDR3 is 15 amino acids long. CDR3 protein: CASSFSLGGGETQYF. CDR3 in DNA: TGTGCCAGCAGTTTCTCTTTGGGGGGCGGAGAGACCCAGTACTTC.

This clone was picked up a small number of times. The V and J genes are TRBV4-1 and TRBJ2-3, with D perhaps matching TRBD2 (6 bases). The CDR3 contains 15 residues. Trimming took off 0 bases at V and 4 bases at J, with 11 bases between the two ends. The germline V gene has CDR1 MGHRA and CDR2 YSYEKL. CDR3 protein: CASSQDPRGPDTQYF. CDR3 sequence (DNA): TGCGCCAGCAGCCAAGATCCGCGGGGCCCAGATACGCAGTATTTT.

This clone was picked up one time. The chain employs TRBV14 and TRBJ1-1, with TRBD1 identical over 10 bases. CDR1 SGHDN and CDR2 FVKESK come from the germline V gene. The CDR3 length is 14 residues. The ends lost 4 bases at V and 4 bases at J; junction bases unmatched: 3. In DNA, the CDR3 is TGTGCCAGCAGCCTCGGACAGGGGGGCACTGAAGCTTTCTTT. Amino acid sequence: CASSLGQGGTEAFF.

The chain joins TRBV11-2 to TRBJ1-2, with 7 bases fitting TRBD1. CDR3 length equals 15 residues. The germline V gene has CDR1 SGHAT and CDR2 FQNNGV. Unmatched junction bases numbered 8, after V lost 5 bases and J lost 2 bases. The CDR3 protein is CASSLRTGSNYGYTF. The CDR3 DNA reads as TGTGCCAGCAGCCTCCGGACAGGCTCGAACTATGGCTACACCTTC.

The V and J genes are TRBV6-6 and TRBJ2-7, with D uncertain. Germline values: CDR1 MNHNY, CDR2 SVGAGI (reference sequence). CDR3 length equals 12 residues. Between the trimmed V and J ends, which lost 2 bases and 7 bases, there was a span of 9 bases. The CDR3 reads CASSYDKREQYF. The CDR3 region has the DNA TGTGCCAGCAGTTACGACAAACGTGAGCAGTACTTC.

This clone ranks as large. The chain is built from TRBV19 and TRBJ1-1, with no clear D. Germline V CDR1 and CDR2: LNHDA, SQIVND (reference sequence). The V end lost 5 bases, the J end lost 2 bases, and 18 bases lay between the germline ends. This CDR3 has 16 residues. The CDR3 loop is CASSSGFWSDNTEAFF. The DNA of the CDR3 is TGTGCCAGTAGTTCGGGCTTTTGGTCAGATAACACTGAAGCTTTCTTT.

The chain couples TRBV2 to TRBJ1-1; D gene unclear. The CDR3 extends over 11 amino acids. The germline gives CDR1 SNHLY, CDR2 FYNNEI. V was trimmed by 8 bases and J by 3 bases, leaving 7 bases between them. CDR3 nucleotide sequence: TGTGCCAGCTCTAGTGACACTGAAGCTTTCTTT. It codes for CASSSDTEAFF.

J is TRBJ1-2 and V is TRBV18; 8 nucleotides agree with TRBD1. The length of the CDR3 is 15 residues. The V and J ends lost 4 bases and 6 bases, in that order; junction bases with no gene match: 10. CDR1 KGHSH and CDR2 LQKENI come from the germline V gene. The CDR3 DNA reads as TGTGCCAGCTCACAAATTCAGGGGGCGAAGGATGGCTACACCTTC. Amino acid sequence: CASSQIQGAKDGYTF. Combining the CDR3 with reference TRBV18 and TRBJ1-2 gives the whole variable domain NAGVMQNPRHLVRRRGQEARLRCSPMKGHSHVYWYRQLPEEGLKFMVYLQKENIIDESGMPKERFSAEFPKEGPSILRIQQVVRGDSAAYFCASSQIQGAKDGYTFGSGTRLTVV.

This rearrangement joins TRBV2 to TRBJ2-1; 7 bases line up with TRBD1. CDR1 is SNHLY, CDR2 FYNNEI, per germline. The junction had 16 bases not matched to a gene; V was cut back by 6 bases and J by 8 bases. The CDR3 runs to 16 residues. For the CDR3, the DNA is TGTGCCAGCAGAGAGGGCCCAGGGGGTGTTCATTATGAGCAGTTCTTC. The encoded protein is CASREGPGGVHYEQFF.